These T cell receptor beta chains were read from a single sample in a study of T-cell reconstitution after alpha-beta-depleted transplantation in children. Each CDR3 protein gets one entry after TCRdb re-called the PCR reads with MiXCR. The top ten hold over 4.5% of the sample, which has more than 200,000 distinct CDR3 sequences, 9.7% seen once. The specimen comprised PBMCs from the stem cell graft donor, sampled from the stem cell graft. All receptors derive from a human donor who donated a stem cell graft to a child with SCID. The CDR3 runs from the conserved cysteine through the conserved F or W. Fields, in order: V gene, CDR3 length, clone size, J gene, D gene, CDR3 DNA, CDR3 protein. A D gene is named only where the DNA matches it firmly. Clone size is shown for a subset of rows, as once, few, many or a class of expanded clone.

v_gene: TRBV20-1
len: 13
abundance: many
j_gene: TRBJ2-7
d_gene: .
CDR3nt: TGCAGTGCTACTGACTTCTACTCCTACGAGCAGTACTTC
CDR3aa: CSATDFYSYEQYF

v_gene: TRBV7-9
len: 14
abundance: .
j_gene: TRBJ2-7
d_gene: .
CDR3nt: TGTGCCAGCAGCTTAGAGGACTCCCCCTACGAGCAGTACTTC
CDR3aa: CASSLEDSPYEQYF

v_gene: TRBV12-3/TRBV12-4
len: 16
abundance: many
j_gene: TRBJ1-6
d_gene: .
CDR3nt: TGTGCCAGCAGTTTTGGGGGTGGGGGGTATAATTCACCCCTCCACTTT
CDR3aa: CASSFGGGGYNSPLHF

v_gene: TRBV5-1
len: 18
abundance: many
j_gene: TRBJ2-3
d_gene: TRBD2
CDR3nt: TGCGCCAGCAGCTTGGGGGACCTAGCGGGGGGTCTCACAGATACGCAGTATTTT
CDR3aa: CASSLGDLAGGLTDTQYF

v_gene: TRBV5-1
len: 16
abundance: many
j_gene: TRBJ1-2
d_gene: TRBD1
CDR3nt: TGCGCCAGCAGCCTCGGGACAGGGGACGCTAACTATGGCTACACCTTC
CDR3aa: CASSLGTGDANYGYTF

v_gene: TRBV2
len: 15
abundance: .
j_gene: TRBJ2-1
d_gene: TRBD2
CDR3nt: TGTGCCAGCAGTGGAGGGACTAGCGGTCTCAATGAGCAGTTCTTC
CDR3aa: CASSGGTSGLNEQFF

v_gene: TRBV5-1
len: 15
abundance: many
j_gene: TRBJ1-4
d_gene: TRBD1
CDR3nt: TGCGCCAGCAGCCAAAAAACAGGGGGCGGTGAAAAACTGTTTTTT
CDR3aa: CASSQKTGGGEKLFF

v_gene: TRBV20-1
len: 13
abundance: .
j_gene: TRBJ2-5
d_gene: .
CDR3nt: TGCAGTGCTAGAGACGACGGCCAAGAGACCCAGTACTTC
CDR3aa: CSARDDGQETQYF

v_gene: TRBV4-2
len: 18
abundance: .
j_gene: TRBJ2-3
d_gene: TRBD2
CDR3nt: TGTGCCAGCAGCGCCCGGACGGCGGGGGGCCGAACCACAGATACGCAGTATTTT
CDR3aa: CASSARTAGGRTTDTQYF

v_gene: TRBV4-2
len: 16
abundance: many
j_gene: TRBJ2-1
d_gene: TRBD2
CDR3nt: TGTGCCAGCAGCCCGACGGGGCGGGGGGATTACAATGAGCAGTTCTTC
CDR3aa: CASSPTGRGDYNEQFF

v_gene: TRBV19
len: 15
abundance: many
j_gene: TRBJ1-5
d_gene: .
CDR3nt: TGTGCCAGTCAGTGGAGCGGGTTGGGCAATCAGCCCCAGCATTTT
CDR3aa: CASQWSGLGNQPQHF

v_gene: TRBV5-1
len: 16
abundance: many
j_gene: TRBJ2-1
d_gene: TRBD2
CDR3nt: TGCGCCAGCAGCTTGGTTCTAGCGGAGAACTACAATGAGCAGTTCTTC
CDR3aa: CASSLVLAENYNEQFF

v_gene: TRBV7-9
len: 17
abundance: many
j_gene: TRBJ1-1
d_gene: TRBD1
CDR3nt: TGTGCCAGCAGTCCCCGGACAGGGTCAACCTATTACACTGAAGCTTTCTTT
CDR3aa: CASSPRTGSTYYTEAFF

v_gene: TRBV29-1
len: 14
abundance: .
j_gene: TRBJ2-5
d_gene: TRBD1
CDR3nt: TGCAGCGCTGAAGCCTGGACAGGGTGGGAGACCCAGTACTTC
CDR3aa: CSAEAWTGWETQYF

v_gene: TRBV15
len: 13
abundance: many
j_gene: TRBJ2-5
d_gene: .
CDR3nt: TGTGCCACCGGCAGAAGTTTCCAAGAGACCCAGTACTTC
CDR3aa: CATGRSFQETQYF

v_gene: TRBV2
len: 13
abundance: many
j_gene: TRBJ2-7
d_gene: .
CDR3nt: TGTGCCAGTCGGGCTCAGCGAGCGGGCGAGCAGTACTTC
CDR3aa: CASRAQRAGEQYF

v_gene: TRBV5-1
len: 15
abundance: many
j_gene: TRBJ1-1
d_gene: TRBD1
CDR3nt: TGCGCCAGCAGCGGGGGACAGGGGACGAACACTGAAGCTTTCTTT
CDR3aa: CASSGGQGTNTEAFF

v_gene: TRBV28
len: 13
abundance: many
j_gene: TRBJ2-2
d_gene: .
CDR3nt: TGTGCCAGCAGTTTTTGGGAGGCCGGGGAGCTGTTTTTT
CDR3aa: CASSFWEAGELFF

v_gene: TRBV20-1
len: 16
abundance: many
j_gene: TRBJ2-1
d_gene: TRBD2
CDR3nt: TGCAGTGCTAGAGTCGGTCTAGCGGGGGGTTACAATGAGCAGTTCTTC
CDR3aa: CSARVGLAGGYNEQFF

v_gene: TRBV5-1
len: 17
abundance: many
j_gene: TRBJ2-3
d_gene: TRBD2
CDR3nt: TGCGCCAGCAGCTTGGGGCTAGCGGGGCGGTACACAGATACGCAGTATTTT
CDR3aa: CASSLGLAGRYTDTQYF

v_gene: TRBV18
len: 14
abundance: .
j_gene: TRBJ1-2
d_gene: .
CDR3nt: TGTGCCAGCTCACCCCCCTCGATTCTCGGGGGCTACACCTTC
CDR3aa: CASSPPSILGGYTF

v_gene: TRBV24-1
len: 13
abundance: .
j_gene: TRBJ2-5
d_gene: .
CDR3nt: TGTGCCACCAGTTCAACAGGGAGAGAGACCCAGTACTTC
CDR3aa: CATSSTGRETQYF

v_gene: TRBV20-1
len: 13
abundance: many
j_gene: TRBJ2-3
d_gene: .
CDR3nt: TGCAGTGATTTAGGGATCGGAACAGATACGCAGTATTTT
CDR3aa: CSDLGIGTDTQYF

v_gene: TRBV12-3/TRBV12-4
len: 15
abundance: many
j_gene: TRBJ1-1
d_gene: .
CDR3nt: TGTGCCAGCAGTTTCGGAGGATCCATGAACACTGAAGCTTTCTTT
CDR3aa: CASSFGGSMNTEAFF

v_gene: TRBV5-1
len: 16
abundance: .
j_gene: TRBJ2-1
d_gene: .
CDR3nt: TGCGCCAGCAGCCGCTCTTTCCCCATCTCCTACAATGAGCAGTTCTTC
CDR3aa: CASSRSFPISYNEQFF

v_gene: TRBV7-8
len: 16
abundance: many
j_gene: TRBJ2-3
d_gene: TRBD1
CDR3nt: TGTGCCAGCAGCAGGGGACAGGGTGTTTTTGTAGATACGCAGTATTTT
CDR3aa: CASSRGQGVFVDTQYF

v_gene: TRBV14
len: 14
abundance: .
j_gene: TRBJ2-1
d_gene: .
CDR3nt: TGTGCCAGCAGCCTTCGGACTGGAATGAAGGAGCAGTTCTTC
CDR3aa: CASSLRTGMKEQFF

v_gene: TRBV5-1
len: 16
abundance: many
j_gene: TRBJ2-2
d_gene: .
CDR3nt: TGCGCCAGCAGCTTGGTCCGGACAGAGGACACCGGGGAGCTGTTTTTT
CDR3aa: CASSLVRTEDTGELFF

v_gene: TRBV4-3
len: 18
abundance: many
j_gene: TRBJ2-3
d_gene: TRBD2
CDR3nt: TGCGCCAGCAGCCAAGATAGGCTAGCGGGGCCTCTGGCAGATACGCAGTATTTT
CDR3aa: CASSQDRLAGPLADTQYF

v_gene: TRBV12-3/TRBV12-4
len: 16
abundance: many
j_gene: TRBJ1-3
d_gene: TRBD1
CDR3nt: TGTGCCAGCACCCTCGACAGGGTTAGCTCTGGAAACACCATATATTTT
CDR3aa: CASTLDRVSSGNTIYF

v_gene: TRBV20-1
len: 12
abundance: many
j_gene: TRBJ2-7
d_gene: .
CDR3nt: TGCAGTGCTAGATCGTCCGACTACGAGCAGTACTTC
CDR3aa: CSARSSDYEQYF

v_gene: TRBV12-3/TRBV12-4
len: 13
abundance: many
j_gene: TRBJ1-1
d_gene: .
CDR3nt: TGTGCCAGCAGCTTTTCGGGGGGTACTGAAGCTTTCTTT
CDR3aa: CASSFSGGTEAFF

v_gene: TRBV14
len: 13
abundance: many
j_gene: TRBJ1-1
d_gene: .
CDR3nt: TGTGCCAGCAGCCCGCCCGGATACACTGAAGCTTTCTTT
CDR3aa: CASSPPGYTEAFF

v_gene: TRBV6-2/TRBV6-3
len: 18
abundance: few
j_gene: TRBJ2-1
d_gene: .
CDR3nt: TGTGCCAGCAGTTCTTACAAACGACAGTATAGGTCCTTCGATGAGCAGTTCTTC
CDR3aa: CASSSYKRQYRSFDEQFF

v_gene: TRBV24-1
len: 13
abundance: many
j_gene: TRBJ1-4
d_gene: .
CDR3nt: TGTGCCACCAGGGACGCCTCTAATGAAAAACTGTTTTTT
CDR3aa: CATRDASNEKLFF

v_gene: TRBV28
len: 14
abundance: .
j_gene: TRBJ1-2
d_gene: .
CDR3nt: TGTGCCAGTAGCCCGGAGAGGGGTAACTATGGCTACACCTTC
CDR3aa: CASSPERGNYGYTF

v_gene: TRBV3-1
len: 14
abundance: many
j_gene: TRBJ1-4
d_gene: .
CDR3nt: TGTGCCAGCAGCCAAAGAGGTACTAATGAAAAACTGTTTTTT
CDR3aa: CASSQRGTNEKLFF

v_gene: TRBV20-1
len: 13
abundance: many
j_gene: TRBJ1-1
d_gene: .
CDR3nt: TGCAGTGCTAGCGTGTGGCAGGGGACTGAAGCTTTCTTT
CDR3aa: CSASVWQGTEAFF

v_gene: TRBV20-1
len: 14
abundance: many
j_gene: TRBJ1-2
d_gene: TRBD1
CDR3nt: TGCAGTGCTCACATGGGACAGGGGTACTATGGCTACACCTTC
CDR3aa: CSAHMGQGYYGYTF

v_gene: TRBV4-2
len: 15
abundance: many
j_gene: TRBJ1-2
d_gene: TRBD1
CDR3nt: TGTGCCAGCAGCCAGGCCCCCGGGACAGGGGATGGCTACACCTTC
CDR3aa: CASSQAPGTGDGYTF

v_gene: TRBV7-3
len: 13
abundance: many
j_gene: TRBJ2-2
d_gene: .
CDR3nt: TGTGCCAGCAGCCCGGGACAAACCGGGGAGCTGTTTTTT
CDR3aa: CASSPGQTGELFF

v_gene: TRBV6-1
len: 15
abundance: many
j_gene: TRBJ1-5
d_gene: .
CDR3nt: TGTGCCAGCAGTGAGGCTGGGCTGGGGGATCAGCCCCAGCATTTT
CDR3aa: CASSEAGLGDQPQHF

v_gene: TRBV19
len: 16
abundance: many
j_gene: TRBJ2-1
d_gene: .
CDR3nt: TGTGCCAGTAGTAACTGGATGCAAGGAAGATACAATGAGCAGTTCTTC
CDR3aa: CASSNWMQGRYNEQFF

v_gene: TRBV10-3
len: 13
abundance: many
j_gene: TRBJ2-7
d_gene: .
CDR3nt: TGTGCCACCGGGGGGCTGAACTCCTACGAGCAGTACTTC
CDR3aa: CATGGLNSYEQYF

v_gene: TRBV5-1
len: 13
abundance: many
j_gene: TRBJ2-7
d_gene: .
CDR3nt: TGCGCCAGCAGCTTGGATGCGGGGAACGAGCAGTACTTC
CDR3aa: CASSLDAGNEQYF

v_gene: TRBV12-3/TRBV12-4
len: 12
abundance: many
j_gene: TRBJ2-7
d_gene: .
CDR3nt: TGTGCCAGCTCCTCTTCACCCTACGAGCAGTACTTC
CDR3aa: CASSSSPYEQYF

v_gene: TRBV7-3
len: 17
abundance: many
j_gene: TRBJ2-2
d_gene: .
CDR3nt: TGTGCCAGCAGCTTAAGTGGGTATAGAGAGAACACCGGGGAGCTGTTTTTT
CDR3aa: CASSLSGYRENTGELFF

v_gene: TRBV5-1
len: 17
abundance: many
j_gene: TRBJ1-6
d_gene: .
CDR3nt: TGCGCCAGCAGCTTGGAGGGAGGACACTCCTATAATTCACCCCTCCACTTT
CDR3aa: CASSLEGGHSYNSPLHF

v_gene: TRBV29-1
len: 13
abundance: many
j_gene: TRBJ2-7
d_gene: .
CDR3nt: TGCAGCGCCTTTAGTCACGGGACCTACGAGCAGTACTTC
CDR3aa: CSAFSHGTYEQYF

v_gene: TRBV21-1
len: 17
abundance: many
j_gene: TRBJ2-2
d_gene: .
CDR3nt: TGTGCCAGCAGCAAAGATGGCAGCCCAAGGAGTACCGGGGAGCTGTTTTTT
CDR3aa: CASSKDGSPRSTGELFF

v_gene: TRBV28
len: 17
abundance: many
j_gene: TRBJ1-5
d_gene: TRBD1
CDR3nt: TGTGCCAGCAGCACAGGTACAGGGGGCGGCTGGAATCAGCCCCAGCATTTT
CDR3aa: CASSTGTGGGWNQPQHF